This T cell receptor beta chain originates from a study of T cell responses to AZD1222 COVID-19 vaccine. This clone appeared a single time. Profiled with immunoSEQ multiplex PCR; TCRdb holds only in-frame clones, not every one. The table lists fewer than 150,000 clones, around 92% of them singletons. Looked up from germline, CDR1 is SGHAT and CDR2 is FQNNGV. This CDR3 has 15 amino acids. Trimming cost V 4 bases and J 4 bases, with 16 bases left between them. The chain uses TRBV11-2 and TRBJ2-5, with D perhaps TRBD2 (7 bases). Sample: peripheral blood, taken on day 0 of AZD1222 vaccination. The TCR sequence derives from an adult in good health. This CDR3 reads CASSSARGAGETQYF. CDR3 sequence (DNA): TGTGCCAGCAGCTCAGCCCGGGGGGCAGGAGAGACCCAGTACTTC. Complete variable domain (other parts from reference TRBV11-2 and TRBJ2-5): EAGVAQSPRYKIIEKRQSVAFWCNPISGHATLYWYQQILGQGPKLLIQFQNNGVVDDSQLPKDRFSAERLKGVDSTLKIQPAKLEDSAVYLCASSSARGAGETQYFGPGTRLLVL.